Following are 30 T cell receptor beta chains from one sample sequenced in a study of blood T cells in healthy people across ages. Primed by a sample-barcoded 5' primer and a J-beta primer mix, a second PCR proceeded for about 6 to 12 cycles. Each CDR3 protein gets one entry after TCRdb re-called the 5' RACE reads with MiXCR. Here the sample spans about 640,000 distinct CDR3 sequences, roughly 43% being singletons. Sequencing was carried out using blood. These receptors all stem from an elderly man in good health.

The gene calls are TRBV7-2 and TRBJ2-1; the match to TRBD1 covers 7 bases. V dropped 4 bases and J dropped 0; count of bases not matched to a gene: 3. Germline CDR1 is SGHTA and CDR2 is FQGNSA. This CDR3 contains 15 residues. The CDR3 DNA sequence: TGTGCCAGCAGCTCCGACAGGGCCTCCTACAATGAGCAGTTCTTC. Translating it yields CASSSDRASYNEQFF.

The sample holds many counts of this clonotype. This sequence joins TRBV7-2 and TRBJ1-4; 7 bases fit TRBD1. Per germline, CDR1 SGHTA and CDR2 FQGNSA. The trim removed 1 base at V and 4 bases at J, leaving 9 bases unmatched. The CDR3 runs 17 residues. The CDR3 loop reads CASSLGPERGRNEKLFF. The CDR3 DNA is TGTGCCAGCAGCTTAGGCCCTGAAAGGGGGCGTAATGAAAAACTGTTTTTT. Full variable domain (missing parts from reference TRBV7-2 and TRBJ1-4): GAGVSQSPSNKVTEKGKDVELRCDPISGHTALYWYRQSLGQGLEFLIYFQGNSAPDKSGLPSDRFSAERTGGSVSTLTIQRTQQEDSAVYLCASSLGPERGRNEKLFFGSGTQLSVL.

This clonotype was found a few times. This chain connects TRBV24-1 to TRBJ2-3; TRBD1 agrees at 8 bases. This CDR3 contains 16 residues. V shed 3 bases, J shed 2 bases, and the junction held 6 bases outside the gene matches. From germline, CDR1 is KGHDR and CDR2 SFDVKD. This chain's CDR3 is CATSDPTGGVTDTQYF. DNA for the CDR3: TGTGCCACCAGTGATCCCACAGGGGGAGTCACAGATACGCAGTATTTT.

The chain joins TRBV7-9 to TRBJ1-4; possible D gene TRBD1, 5 bases. CDR1 is SEHNR, CDR2 FQNEAQ, per germline (reference sequence). The CDR3 has 14 amino acids. With 3 bases removed from V and 3 bases from J, the gap between germline ends came to 8 bases. The CDR3 DNA reads TGTGCCAGCAGCTTGACAGTCGCTAATGAAAAACTGTTTTTT. Translating gives CASSLTVANEKLFF.

The V and J genes are TRBV5-6 and TRBJ1-6; 7 bases match TRBD1. The junction had 2 bases not matched to a gene; V was cut back by 1 base and J by 7 bases. Per germline, CDR1 SGHDT and CDR2 YYEEEE. This CDR3 region has 14 residues. The CDR3 loop reads CASSLYRGNSPLHF. The CDR3 nucleotides are TGTGCCAGCAGCTTGTACAGGGGCAATTCACCCCTCCACTTT.

The chain has TRBV19 and TRBJ2-3; D not certain. V was cut by 3 bases and J by 5 bases, with 9 bases left in between. Germline values: CDR1 LNHDA, CDR2 SQIVND (reference sequence). The CDR3 is 13 residues long. The CDR3 bases are TGTGCCAGTAGTATGGCGATTAGAGATACGCAGTATTTT. This gives the protein CASSMAIRDTQYF.

V and J are TRBV4-3 and TRBJ1-6, with D unresolved. CDR1 is LGHNA, CDR2 YSLEER, per germline. V was clipped by 0 bases and J by 7 bases, with 7 bases between them. The CDR3 contains 14 residues. The CDR3 coding sequence is TGCGCCAGCAGCCAAGATCATCCCAATTCACCCCTCCACTTT. Amino acids: CASSQDHPNSPLHF.

This clonotype showed up just a few times. The chain recombines TRBV20-1 with TRBJ2-7; 7 bases map to TRBD1. V gave up 3 bases and J gave up 2 bases; unmatched junction bases: 10. The germline gives CDR1 DFQATT, CDR2 SNEGSKA (reference sequence). The CDR3 extends over 15 amino acids. CDR3 nucleotides: TGCAGTGCTAGCAGGGCCCACAGGGGTACCTACGAGCAGTACTTC. This codes for CSASRAHRGTYEQYF.

The chain combines TRBV12-5 with TRBJ2-4; TRBD2 agrees at 10 bases. The DNA end favors TRBJ2-5, so the J call may be wrong. The germline CDR1 and CDR2 sequences are LGHNT and FRNRAP. The CDR3 has 16 residues. The CDR3 is CASGLASGGALETQYF. Written as DNA, the CDR3 is TGTGCTAGTGGTTTGGCGAGCGGGGGGGCTTTGGAGACCCAGTACTTC.

The chain combines TRBV7-2 with TRBJ2-3; the match to TRBD2 covers 8 bases. CDR3 length: 17 residues. Germline V gene data show CDR1 as SGHTA and CDR2 as FQGNSA. V trimming: 1 base; J trimming: 5 bases; junction bases outside the gene matches: 11. This CDR3 is CASSLVGGGRIIDTQYF. CDR3 in DNA: TGTGCCAGCAGCTTAGTCGGGGGGGGGCGGATCATAGATACGCAGTATTTT.

V gene TRBV29-1 combines with J gene TRBJ2-3, with TRBD1 identical over 7 bases. Germline trimming cut 7 bases from V and 11 bases from J; bases unmatched to any gene: 15. This CDR3 region has 13 residues. Germline V CDR1 and CDR2: SQVTM, ANQGSEA. Here the CDR3 DNA reads TGCAGCGCCCGACGACAGGGCCGAGGGGGGCAGTATTTT. Translating it yields CSARRQGRGGQYF.

This rearrangement joins TRBV4-3 to TRBJ2-3; 9 bases map to TRBD2. The CDR3 has 16 residues. V was clipped by 1 base and J by 6 bases; unmatched bases: 8. Germline CDR1 and CDR2: LGHNA and YSLEER. The CDR3: CASSQGNSGGYDTQYF. CDR3 bases: TGCGCCAGCAGCCAAGGAAATAGCGGGGGATACGATACGCAGTATTTT.

This clonotype was picked up many times. The chain carries TRBV20-1 and TRBJ2-5; D is ambiguous. Trimming took off 3 bases at V and 1 base at J, with 9 bases between the two ends. Germline assignment: CDR1 DFQATT and CDR2 SNEGSKA (reference sequence). The CDR3 has 13 residues. CDR3: CSASPISQETQYF. As DNA, the CDR3 is TGCAGTGCTAGCCCTATCTCCCAAGAGACCCAGTACTTC.

This clonotype was counted between two and nine times. This chain connects TRBV6-5 to TRBJ1-2; 8 bases are a match to TRBD1. Looked up from germline, CDR1 is MNHEY and CDR2 is SVGAGI. The CDR3 has 15 residues. V was clipped by 7 bases and J by 3 bases; unmatched bases: 10. The CDR3 nucleotides read TGTGCCAGCACCAGACCCGGACAGGGCCACTATGGCTACACCTTC. Protein product: CASTRPGQGHYGYTF.

This rearrangement joins TRBV7-9 to TRBJ2-5; 9 bases match TRBD1. From germline, CDR1 is SEHNR and CDR2 FQNEAQ (reference sequence). The CDR3 has 14 residues. The ends lost 3 bases at V and 4 bases at J; junction bases unmatched: 3. The DNA of the CDR3 is TGTGCCAGCAGCTTCCGGACAGGGGTAGAGACCCAGTACTTC. Translating gives CASSFRTGVETQYF.

The J gene is TRBJ2-3, the V gene TRBV5-6; weak D call: TRBD2 (6 bases). This CDR3 contains 14 residues. Trimming removed 0 bases from V and 2 bases from J, with 7 bases in between. Germline V gene data show CDR1 as SGHDT and CDR2 as YYEEEE. CDR3 nucleotide sequence: TGTGCCAGCAGCTTGGGGAGGGACACAGATACGCAGTATTTT. Protein product: CASSLGRDTDTQYF. Full variable domain (missing parts from reference TRBV5-6 and TRBJ2-3): DAGVTQSPTHLIKTRGQQVTLRCSPKSGHDTVSWYQQALGQGPQFIFQYYEEEERQRGNFPDRFSGHQFPNYSSELNVNALLLGDSALYLCASSLGRDTDTQYFGPGTRLTVL.

The chain uses TRBV18 and TRBJ2-5; D may be TRBD2 (6 bases). The DNA end lines up better with TRBJ2-7; the J call may be wrong. The CDR3 is 14 amino acids. Germline loops: CDR1 KGHSH, CDR2 LQKENI. CDR3 protein: CASSPKVGGTEQYF. The CDR3 nucleotides read TGTGCCAGCTCACCGAAAGTTGGCGGGACCGAGCAGTACTTC.

The rearrangement links TRBV18 to TRBJ2-2, with TRBD1 as a possible D gene (6 bases). CDR1 and CDR2 from the germline V gene are KGHSH and LQKENI. V lost 5 bases, J lost 3 bases, and 13 bases lay in between. This CDR3 is built from 15 residues. The CDR3 sequence is CASSVRDKDTGELFF. The CDR3, as DNA: TGTGCCAGCTCAGTCCGGGACAAAGACACCGGGGAGCTGTTTTTT.

This clonotype has just a few counts. The CDR3 coding sequence is TGTGCCAGCAGTTACTCGATTAATCAGCCCCAGCATTTT. This encodes CASSYSINQPQHF. The V call is TRBV6-2 or TRBV6-3, the J call TRBJ1-5; unclear D gene. Germline lookup yields CDR1 MNHEY and CDR2 SVGEGT. Trimming cost V 0 bases and J 4 bases, with 4 bases left between them. The CDR3 runs to 13 residues.

Ten or more counts support this clonotype. V usage is TRBV11-2 and J usage is TRBJ1-2, with D maybe TRBD1 (5 bases). The CDR3 spans 16 residues. Germline CDR1 and CDR2: SGHAT and FQNNGV. The V end lost 1 base, the J end lost 1 base, and 13 bases lay between the germline ends. CDR3 bases: TGTGCCAGCAGCTTAGGTACAGGACCTGTTAACTATGGCTACACCTTC. It encodes CASSLGTGPVNYGYTF.

The chain couples TRBV28 to TRBJ2-6; D is perhaps TRBD2 (6 bases). V lost 7 bases and J lost 1, with 11 bases in between. Looked up from germline, CDR1 is MDHEN and CDR2 is SYDVKM. This CDR3 contains 15 residues. In DNA, the CDR3 is TGTGCCAGCACCCTCGCGGGGTCTGGGGCCAACGTCCTGACTTTC. Translated, it gives CASTLAGSGANVLTF. The whole variable domain, filled in from reference TRBV28 and TRBJ2-6, reads DVKVTQSSRYLVKRTGEKVFLECVQDMDHENMFWYRQDPGLGLRLIYFSYDVKMKEKGDIPEGYSVSREKKERFSLILESASTNQTSMYLCASTLAGSGANVLTFGAGSRLTVL.

This clonotype turned up a few times. The V and J genes are TRBV28 and TRBJ2-6; 9 bases align to TRBD1. CDR1 is MDHEN and CDR2 is SYDVKM in the germline V gene. V dropped 4 bases and J dropped 2; count of bases not matched to a gene: 6. The CDR3 loop spans 17 amino acids. The CDR3 DNA reads TGTGCCAGCAGTTCACAACAGGGGGCGCCTGGGGCCAACGTCCTGACTTTC. It encodes CASSSQQGAPGANVLTF.

This chain uses TRBV29-1 with TRBJ2-7; 9 nucleotides agree with TRBD1. Per germline, CDR1 SQVTM and CDR2 ANQGSEA. V shed 4 bases, J shed 7 bases, and the junction held 8 bases outside the gene matches. This CDR3 spans 13 amino acids. The CDR3 bases are TGCAGCGTTGCCGGGACAGGGATCAATGAGCAGTACTTC. The encoded protein is CSVAGTGINEQYF.

V is TRBV7-9 and J is TRBJ2-5, with 7 bases matching TRBD2. Looked up from germline, CDR1 is SEHNR and CDR2 is FQNEAQ (reference sequence). With V trimmed by 2 bases and J by 1 base, 13 bases remained unmatched. CDR3 length: 18 amino acids. CDR3 protein: CASSLRPSGMGFQETQYF. The CDR3 DNA follows: TGTGCCAGCAGCTTAAGGCCTAGCGGTATGGGATTCCAAGAGACCCAGTACTTC.

The CDR3 DNA is TGCAGTGCTAATCCCACTACTAGCGGAATCACAGATACGCAGTATTTT. Protein: CSANPTTSGITDTQYF. The chain has TRBV20-1 and TRBJ2-3, with TRBD2 identical over 8 bases. The V segment lost 4 bases and the J segment 2 bases; nucleotides outside the gene matches: 11. Germline-derived CDR1 and CDR2 are DFQATT and SNEGSKA (reference sequence). This CDR3 has 16 amino acids.

This clonotype was counted only a few times. This sequence joins TRBV24-1 and TRBJ2-3, with D perhaps assigned TRBD1 or TRBD2 (5 bases each). The CDR3 sequence is 12 residues long. With 4 bases removed from V and 11 bases from J, the gap between germline ends came to 12 bases. Per the germline V gene, CDR1 is KGHDR and CDR2 is SFDVKD. This CDR3 is CATSDTGTEQYF. The CDR3 nucleotides are TGTGCCACCAGTGACACCGGGACGGAGCAGTATTTT.

In its sample, this clonotype was seen a few times. The rearrangement links TRBV5-1 to TRBJ1-1; D is possibly TRBD1 (6 bases). The CDR3 totals 15 residues. Trimming took 4 bases from V and 1 from J, leaving 14 bases between them. Germline V gene lookup returns CDR1 SGHRS and CDR2 YFSETQ. The CDR3 reads CASSLRGGENTEAFF. The CDR3 DNA sequence: TGCGCCAGCAGCCTAAGGGGGGGAGAGAACACTGAAGCTTTCTTT. Drawing the rest from reference TRBV5-1 and TRBJ1-1, the complete variable domain is KAGVTQTPRYLIKTRGQQVTLSCSPISGHRSVSWYQQTPGQGLQFLFEYFSETQRNKGNFPGRFSGRQFSNSRSEMNVSTLELGDSALYLCASSLRGGENTEAFFGQGTRLTVV.

CDR3 protein: CASSLERGAPKNIQYF. The CDR3 DNA sequence: TGCGCCAGCAGCTTGGAGCGGGGGGCCCCCAAAAACATTCAGTACTTC. The chain combines TRBV5-1 with TRBJ2-4; 9 nucleotides match TRBD2. Trimming at V came to 0 bases and at J to 2 bases, leaving 3 bases not matched to a gene. The CDR3 is 16 amino acids. CDR1 SGHRS and CDR2 YFSETQ come from the germline V gene.

The V and J genes are TRBV10-3 and TRBJ2-2, with TRBD1 matching 7 bases. Per the germline V gene, CDR1 is ENHRY and CDR2 is SYGVKD. The J segment lost 2 bases and the V segment lost 10 bases, leaving 7 bases of the junction unmatched. This CDR3 region has 14 residues. The CDR3 sequence: CATNDRANTGELFF. The CDR3 bases are TGTGCCACCAACGACAGGGCAAACACCGGGGAGCTGTTTTTT.

About this clonotype itself: The junction departs from the called germline gene at one end, perhaps through a read error. This chain uses TRBV4-2 with TRBJ2-3; D not resolved. This CDR3 has 16 amino acids. The germline CDR1 and CDR2 sequences are LGHNA and YNFKEQ. The CDR3 loop is CACSQESPSVTDTQYF. CDR3 DNA sequence: TGTGCCTGCAGCCAAGAGTCGCCGAGCGTCACGGATACGCAGTATTTT.